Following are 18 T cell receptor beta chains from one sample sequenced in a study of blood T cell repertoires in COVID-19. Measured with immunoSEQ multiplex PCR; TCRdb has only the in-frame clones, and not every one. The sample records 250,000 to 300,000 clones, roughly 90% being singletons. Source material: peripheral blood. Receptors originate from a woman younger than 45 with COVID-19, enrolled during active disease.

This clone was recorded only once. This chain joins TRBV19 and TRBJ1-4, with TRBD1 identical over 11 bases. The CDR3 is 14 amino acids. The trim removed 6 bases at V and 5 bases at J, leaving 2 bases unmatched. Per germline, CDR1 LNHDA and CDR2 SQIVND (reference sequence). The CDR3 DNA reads TGTGCCAGTAGCCGGGACAGGGGGAATGAAAAACTGTTTTTT. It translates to CASSRDRGNEKLFF.

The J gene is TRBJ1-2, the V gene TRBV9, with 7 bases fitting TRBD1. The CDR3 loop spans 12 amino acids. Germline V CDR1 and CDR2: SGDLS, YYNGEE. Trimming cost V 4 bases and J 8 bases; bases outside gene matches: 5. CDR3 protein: CASSTQGDGYTF. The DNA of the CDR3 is TGTGCCAGCAGCACCCAGGGGGACGGCTACACCTTC.

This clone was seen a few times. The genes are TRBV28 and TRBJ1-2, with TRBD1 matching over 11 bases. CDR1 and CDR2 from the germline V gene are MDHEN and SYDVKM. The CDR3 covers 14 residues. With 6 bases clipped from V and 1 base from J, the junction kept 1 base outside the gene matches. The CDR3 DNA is TGTGCCAGCAGGGGACAGGGGGGTAACTATGGCTACACCTTC. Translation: CASRGQGGNYGYTF.

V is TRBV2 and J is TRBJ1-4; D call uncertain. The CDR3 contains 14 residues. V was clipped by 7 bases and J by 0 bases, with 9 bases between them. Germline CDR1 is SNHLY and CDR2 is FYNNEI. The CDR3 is CASNTVATNEKLFF. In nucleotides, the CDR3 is TGTGCCAGCAATACGGTTGCAACTAATGAAAAACTGTTTTTT. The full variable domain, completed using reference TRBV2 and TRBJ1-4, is EPEVTQTPSHQVTQMGQEVILRCVPISNHLYFYWYRQILGQKVEFLVSFYNNEISEKSEIFDDQFSVERPDGSNFTLKIRSTKLEDSAMYFCASNTVATNEKLFFGSGTQLSVL.

CDR3 region: CASSPLGGSFETQYF. The CDR3 nucleotides are TGTGCCAGCAGCCCCCTGGGGGGGAGTTTCGAGACCCAGTACTTC. J is TRBJ2-5 and V is TRBV5-4; 7 bases fit TRBD2. This CDR3 has 15 amino acids. V was clipped by 4 bases and J by 5 bases; unmatched bases: 11. Germline loops: CDR1 SGHNT, CDR2 YYREEE (reference sequence).

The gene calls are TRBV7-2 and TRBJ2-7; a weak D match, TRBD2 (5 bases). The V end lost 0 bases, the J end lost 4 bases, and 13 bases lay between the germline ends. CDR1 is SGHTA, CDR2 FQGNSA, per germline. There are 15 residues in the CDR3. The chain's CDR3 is CASSLAGGLSYEQYF. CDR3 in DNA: TGTGCCAGCAGCTTAGCGGGCGGACTCTCTTACGAGCAGTACTTC.

CDR3 region: CASSPGQQETQYF. The CDR3 DNA is TGTGCCAGCAGCCCGGGACAGCAAGAGACCCAGTACTTC. The chain couples TRBV7-2 to TRBJ2-5; 7 nucleotides line up with TRBD1. The germline V gene encodes CDR1 SGHTA and CDR2 FQGNSA. CDR3 length: 13 residues. With 5 bases clipped from V and 2 bases from J, the junction kept 2 bases outside the gene matches.

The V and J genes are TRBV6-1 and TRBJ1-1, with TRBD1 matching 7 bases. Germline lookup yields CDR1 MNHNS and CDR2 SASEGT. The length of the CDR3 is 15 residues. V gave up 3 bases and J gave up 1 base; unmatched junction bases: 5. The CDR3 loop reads CASSERTGPNTEAFF. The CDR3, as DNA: TGTGCCAGCAGTGAGCGGACAGGCCCGAACACTGAAGCTTTCTTT.

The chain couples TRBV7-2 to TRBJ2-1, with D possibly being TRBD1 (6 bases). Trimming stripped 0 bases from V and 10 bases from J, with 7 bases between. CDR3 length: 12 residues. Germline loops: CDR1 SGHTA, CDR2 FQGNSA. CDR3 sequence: CASSLAGTEQFF. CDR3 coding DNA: TGTGCCAGCAGCTTAGCGGGGACAGAGCAGTTCTTC.

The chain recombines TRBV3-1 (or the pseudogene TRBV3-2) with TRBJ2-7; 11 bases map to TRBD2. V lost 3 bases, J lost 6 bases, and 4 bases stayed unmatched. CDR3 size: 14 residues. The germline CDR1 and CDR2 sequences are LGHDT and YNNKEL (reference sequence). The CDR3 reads CASSHRLAGSEQYF. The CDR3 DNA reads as TGTGCCAGCAGCCATCGACTAGCGGGATCCGAGCAGTACTTC.

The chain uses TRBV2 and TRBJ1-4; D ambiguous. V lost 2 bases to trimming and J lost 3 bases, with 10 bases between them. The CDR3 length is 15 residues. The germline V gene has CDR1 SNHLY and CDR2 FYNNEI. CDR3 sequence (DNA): TGTGCCAGCAGTGAAAGGAGGAGAGCTAATGAAAAACTGTTTTTT. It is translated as CASSERRRANEKLFF.

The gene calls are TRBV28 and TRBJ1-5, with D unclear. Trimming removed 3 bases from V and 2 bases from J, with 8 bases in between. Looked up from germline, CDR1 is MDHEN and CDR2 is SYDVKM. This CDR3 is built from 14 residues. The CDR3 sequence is CASSFGLGNQPQHF. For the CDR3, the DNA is TGTGCCAGCAGTTTCGGACTCGGCAATCAGCCCCAGCATTTT. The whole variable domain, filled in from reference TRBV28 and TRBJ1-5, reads DVKVTQSSRYLVKRTGEKVFLECVQDMDHENMFWYRQDPGLGLRLIYFSYDVKMKEKGDIPEGYSVSREKKERFSLILESASTNQTSMYLCASSFGLGNQPQHFGDGTRLSIL.

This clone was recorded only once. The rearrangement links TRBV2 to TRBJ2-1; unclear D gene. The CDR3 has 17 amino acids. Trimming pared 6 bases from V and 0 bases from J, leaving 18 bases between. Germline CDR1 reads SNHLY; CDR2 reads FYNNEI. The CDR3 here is CASRPIQRLGSYNEQFF. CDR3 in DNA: TGTGCCAGCAGGCCGATCCAGAGACTTGGCTCCTACAATGAGCAGTTCTTC.

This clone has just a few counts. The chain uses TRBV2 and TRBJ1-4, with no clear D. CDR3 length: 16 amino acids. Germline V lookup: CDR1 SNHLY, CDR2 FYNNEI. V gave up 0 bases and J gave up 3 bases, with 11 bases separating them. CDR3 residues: CASSEALRGSNEKLFF. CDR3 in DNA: TGTGCCAGCAGTGAAGCGCTTCGGGGTTCTAATGAAAAACTGTTTTTT.

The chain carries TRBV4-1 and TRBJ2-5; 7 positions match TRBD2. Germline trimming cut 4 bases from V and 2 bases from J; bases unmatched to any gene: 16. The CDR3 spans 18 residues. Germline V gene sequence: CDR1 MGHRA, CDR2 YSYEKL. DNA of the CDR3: TGCGCCAGCAGCCTTGGCGCTAGCGGACATCACTTACAAGAGACCCAGTACTTC. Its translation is CASSLGASGHHLQETQYF.

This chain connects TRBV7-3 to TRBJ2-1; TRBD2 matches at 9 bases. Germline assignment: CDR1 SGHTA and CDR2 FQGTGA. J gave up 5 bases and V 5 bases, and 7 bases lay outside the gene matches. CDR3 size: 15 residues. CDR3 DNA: TGTGCCAGCAGCCAGACTAGCGGAGCCCACAATGAGCAGTTCTTC. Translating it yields CASSQTSGAHNEQFF.

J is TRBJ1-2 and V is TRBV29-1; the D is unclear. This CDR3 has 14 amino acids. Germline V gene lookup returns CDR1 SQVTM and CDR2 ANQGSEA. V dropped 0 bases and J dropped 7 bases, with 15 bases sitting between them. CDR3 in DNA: TGCAGCGTTGAAGACCCCGACTCACGGGGTGGCTACACCTTC. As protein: CSVEDPDSRGGYTF.

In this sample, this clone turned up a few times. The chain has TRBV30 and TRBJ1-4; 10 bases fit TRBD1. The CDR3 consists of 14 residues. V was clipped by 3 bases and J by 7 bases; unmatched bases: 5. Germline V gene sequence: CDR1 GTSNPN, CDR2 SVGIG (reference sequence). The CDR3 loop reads CAWSEDRGVEKLFF. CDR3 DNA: TGTGCCTGGAGCGAGGACAGGGGGGTTGAAAAACTGTTTTTT.